This T cell receptor (beta chain) was captured by sequencing in a study of blood T cell repertoires in COVID-19. Study-level background: Collection of acute and convalescent COVID-19 samples took place in the United States, Italy and Spain.

The CDR3 extends over 15 amino acids. Per germline, CDR1 SGHRS and CDR2 YFSETQ. This clone has a single count. One junction end does not reproduce the germline sequence, and a read error may be involved. Cohort allocation depended upon clinical history that participants reported. Sequenced by immunoSEQ multiplex PCR; TCRdb stores in-frame clones only, minus some. The sample contains a few hundred thousand clones, roughly 88% of which appear only once. Sequencing input: PBMCs or T cells enriched from blood (not recorded which). The source of this sequence is a woman in her 40s with acute COVID-19. The chain joins TRBV5-1 to TRBJ2-1, with TRBD1 identical over 9 bases. The CDR3 sequence: CASSYRDRDYSEQFF. CDR3 DNA: TGCGCCAGCAGCTACCGGGACAGGGATTACAGTGAGCAGTTCTTC.